This entry describes one T cell receptor (beta chain). No antigen is known for it. Using immunoSEQ multiplex PCR, the repertoire was profiled, and TCRdb retains in-frame clones only, with some absent. The repertoire holds about 67,000 clones, with 80% to 90% as singletons. The data belong to a study of a mutant IDH1 vaccine in newly diagnosed glioma. Whole-study context: Before enrollment, the patients had been treated with radiotherapy alone, temozolomide alone, or both together. Most of them had received both. Study findings and constraints: Immune responses induced by the vaccine were seen in around 92% of patients, spanning multiple MHC alleles.

Germline-derived CDR1 and CDR2 are SGDLS and YYNGEE. V shed 3 bases and J shed 5 bases, with 20 bases lying between them. The CDR3 is 16 amino acids. The time point: baseline, week 1 (first vaccination visit). Sample treatment: pre-vaccination baseline after standard-of-care therapy. The rearrangement links TRBV9 to TRBJ1-1, with D uncertain. This clonotype was sampled from a woman under 30 with glioma. Some clones in this sample may be carry-over from other donors' samples. This specimen was peripheral blood mononuclear cells (PBMCs), taken from a glioma patient treated with radiotherapy, temozolomide or both. For the CDR3, the DNA is TGTGCCAGCAGCGCCTTCGATGGAGGTCTTATAACTGAAGCTTTCTTT. This encodes CASSAFDGGLITEAFF.